This TCR beta chain was identified in a study of blood T cell repertoires in COVID-19. Study details: Sites in the United States, Italy and Spain provided acute and convalescent COVID-19 samples. Nucleic acid was either cDNA or gDNA, and it came from T cells, B-cell-depleted T cells, or PBMCs.

The V gene end was trimmed by 4 bases and the J gene end by 2 bases; junction bases not matched to a gene: 10. The CDR3 runs 16 residues. Germline assignment: CDR1 LGHNA and CDR2 YNFKEQ. In the original processing: Researchers report that nucleated cell counts were estimated from reference gene primer amplification. Here immunoSEQ multiplex PCR was the method, and the copy in TCRdb shows in-frame clones only, minus some. V and J calls plus clone size are reproduced from that table; the DNA served to infer D and trimming. The repertoire holds 140,000 or so clones, with 88% as singletons. The origin of this receptor is a woman between 50 and 59 years old with acute or convalescent COVID-19. The chain uses TRBV4-2 and TRBJ1-2; 7 positions match TRBD1. Source material: peripheral blood. The CDR3 nucleotides read TGTGCCAGCAGCCTCGAGGGGGGACAGTTGAACTATGGCTACACCTTC. Its translation is CASSLEGGQLNYGYTF.